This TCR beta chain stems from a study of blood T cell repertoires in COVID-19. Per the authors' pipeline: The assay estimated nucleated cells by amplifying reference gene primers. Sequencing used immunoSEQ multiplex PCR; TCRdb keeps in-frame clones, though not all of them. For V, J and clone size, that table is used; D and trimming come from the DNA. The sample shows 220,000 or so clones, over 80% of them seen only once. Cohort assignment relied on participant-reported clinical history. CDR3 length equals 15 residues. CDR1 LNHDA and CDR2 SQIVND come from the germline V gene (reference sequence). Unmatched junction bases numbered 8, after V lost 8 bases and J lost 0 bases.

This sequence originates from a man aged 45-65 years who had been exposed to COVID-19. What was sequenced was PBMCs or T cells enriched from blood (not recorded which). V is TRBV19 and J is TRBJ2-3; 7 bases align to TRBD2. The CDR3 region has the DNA TGTGCCAGTTCTCCTGGGAGGGCTAGCACAGATACGCAGTATTTT. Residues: CASSPGRASTDTQYF.